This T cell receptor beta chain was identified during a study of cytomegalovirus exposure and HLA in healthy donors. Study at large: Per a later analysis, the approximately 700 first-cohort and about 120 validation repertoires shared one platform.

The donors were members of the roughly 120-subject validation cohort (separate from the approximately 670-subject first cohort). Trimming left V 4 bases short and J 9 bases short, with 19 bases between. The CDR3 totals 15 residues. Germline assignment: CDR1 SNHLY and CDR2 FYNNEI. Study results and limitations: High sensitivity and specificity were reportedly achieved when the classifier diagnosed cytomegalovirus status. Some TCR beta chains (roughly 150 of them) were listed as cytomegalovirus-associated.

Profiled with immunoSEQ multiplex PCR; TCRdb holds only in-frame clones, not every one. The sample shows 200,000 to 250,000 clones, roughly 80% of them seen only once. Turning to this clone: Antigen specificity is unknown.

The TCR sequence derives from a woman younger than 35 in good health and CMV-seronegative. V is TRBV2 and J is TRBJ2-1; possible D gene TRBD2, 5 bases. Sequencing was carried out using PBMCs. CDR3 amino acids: CASSVGPLRVGEQFF. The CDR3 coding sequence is TGTGCCAGCAGTGTTGGGCCCCTGAGGGTTGGTGAGCAGTTCTTC.